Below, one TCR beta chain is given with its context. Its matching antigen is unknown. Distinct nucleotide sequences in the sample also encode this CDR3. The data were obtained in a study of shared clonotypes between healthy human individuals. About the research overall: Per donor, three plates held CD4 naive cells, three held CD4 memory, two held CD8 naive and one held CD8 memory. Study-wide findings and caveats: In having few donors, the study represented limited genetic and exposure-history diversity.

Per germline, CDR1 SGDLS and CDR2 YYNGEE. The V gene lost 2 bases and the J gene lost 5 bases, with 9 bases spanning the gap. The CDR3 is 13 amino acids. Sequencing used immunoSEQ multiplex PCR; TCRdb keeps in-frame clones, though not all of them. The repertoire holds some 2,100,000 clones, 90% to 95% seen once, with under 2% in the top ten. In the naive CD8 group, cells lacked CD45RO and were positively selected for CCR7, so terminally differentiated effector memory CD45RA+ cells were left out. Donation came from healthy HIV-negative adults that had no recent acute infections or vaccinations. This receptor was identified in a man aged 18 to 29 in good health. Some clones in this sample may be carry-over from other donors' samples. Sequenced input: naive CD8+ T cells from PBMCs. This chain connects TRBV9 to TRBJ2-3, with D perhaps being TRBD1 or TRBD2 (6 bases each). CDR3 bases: TGTGCCAGCAGCGTGGGGGGCCGAGATACGCAGTATTTT. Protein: CASSVGGRDTQYF.